The clone carrying this T cell receptor (beta chain) showed up just a few times. Its antigen is unknown. TCRdb re-called the 5' RACE reads with MiXCR, one entry per CDR3 protein. Among around 450,000 distinct CDR3 sequences listed, 15% to 25% were seen once. The data originate from a study of T-cell memory formation after mild COVID-19. General study points: Clones that contracted clustered mainly in CM and EM if CD4+ and in EMRA if CD8+. While clones contracting from day 15 to 85 were balanced between CD4 and CD8, later expanders leaned CD4+.

Trimming removed 1 base at V and 3 bases at J, with 6 bases between. Germline V gives CDR1 MGHRA, CDR2 YSYEKL. The CDR3 runs to 13 residues. The rearrangement joins TRBV4-1 to TRBJ2-5; no firm D call. Material for sequencing was PBMCs or a T cell subset sorted from them (not recorded which). The sequence derives from an adult woman who had mild COVID-19 (a few samples of this study predate the infection). Cell type and time point are not known. CDR3 nucleotides: TGCGCCAGCAGCCAAGTGGCCGAAGAGACCCAGTACTTC. It encodes CASSQVAEETQYF.